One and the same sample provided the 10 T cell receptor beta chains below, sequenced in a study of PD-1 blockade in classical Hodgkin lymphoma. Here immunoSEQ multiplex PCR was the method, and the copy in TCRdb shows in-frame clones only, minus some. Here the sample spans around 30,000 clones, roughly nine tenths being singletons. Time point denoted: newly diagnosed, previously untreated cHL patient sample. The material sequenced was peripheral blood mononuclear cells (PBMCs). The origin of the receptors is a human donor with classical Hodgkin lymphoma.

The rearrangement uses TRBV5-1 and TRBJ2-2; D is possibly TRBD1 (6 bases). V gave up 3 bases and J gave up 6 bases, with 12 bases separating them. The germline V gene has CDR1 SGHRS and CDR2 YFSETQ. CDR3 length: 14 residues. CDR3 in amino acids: CASSSQGSAGELFF. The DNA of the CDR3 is TGCGCCAGCAGCTCCCAGGGGTCCGCCGGGGAGCTGTTTTTT.

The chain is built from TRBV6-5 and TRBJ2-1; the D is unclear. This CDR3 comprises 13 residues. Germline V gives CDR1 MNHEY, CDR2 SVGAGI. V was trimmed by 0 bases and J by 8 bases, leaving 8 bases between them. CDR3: CASSYSMGYEQFF. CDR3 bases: TGTGCCAGCAGTTACTCGATGGGGTATGAGCAGTTCTTC.

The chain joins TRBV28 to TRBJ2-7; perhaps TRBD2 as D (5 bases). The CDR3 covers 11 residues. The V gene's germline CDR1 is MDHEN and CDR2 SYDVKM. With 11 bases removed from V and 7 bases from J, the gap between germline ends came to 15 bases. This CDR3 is CAVSGSREQYF. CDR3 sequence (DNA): TGTGCCGTTTCGGGGTCTCGGGAGCAGTACTTC.

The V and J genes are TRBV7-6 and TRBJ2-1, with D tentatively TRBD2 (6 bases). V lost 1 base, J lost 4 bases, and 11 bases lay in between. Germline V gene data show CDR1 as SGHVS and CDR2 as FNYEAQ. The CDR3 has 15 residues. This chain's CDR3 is CASSLVADPYNEQFF. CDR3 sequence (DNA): TGTGCCAGCAGCTTAGTAGCGGATCCTTACAATGAGCAGTTCTTC.

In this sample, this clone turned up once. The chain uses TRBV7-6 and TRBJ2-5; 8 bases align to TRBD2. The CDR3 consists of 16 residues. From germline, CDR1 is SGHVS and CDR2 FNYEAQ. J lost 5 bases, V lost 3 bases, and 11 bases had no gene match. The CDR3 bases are TGTGCCAGCAGCTTCGGGGGGGCGCGGGAGTTGGAGACCCAGTACTTC. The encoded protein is CASSFGGARELETQYF.

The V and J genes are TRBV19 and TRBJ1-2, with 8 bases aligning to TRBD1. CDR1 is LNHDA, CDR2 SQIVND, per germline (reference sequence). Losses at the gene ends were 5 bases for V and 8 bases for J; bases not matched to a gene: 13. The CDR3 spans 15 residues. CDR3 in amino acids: CASSDDRGTGEGYTF. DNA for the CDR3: TGTGCCAGTAGTGACGACAGGGGTACGGGTGAAGGCTACACCTTC.

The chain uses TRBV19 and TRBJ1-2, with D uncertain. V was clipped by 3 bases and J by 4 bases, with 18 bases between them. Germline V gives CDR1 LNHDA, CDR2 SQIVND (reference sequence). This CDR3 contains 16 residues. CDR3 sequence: CASSMPNRAEGYGYTF. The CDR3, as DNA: TGTGCCAGTAGTATGCCAAACCGGGCGGAGGGCTATGGCTACACCTTC.

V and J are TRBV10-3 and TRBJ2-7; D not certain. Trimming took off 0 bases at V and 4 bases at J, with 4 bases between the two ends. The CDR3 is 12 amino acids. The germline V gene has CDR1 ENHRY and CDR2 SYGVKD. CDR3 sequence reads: CAISESRYEQYF. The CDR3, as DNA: TGTGCCATCAGTGAGTCCCGTTACGAGCAGTACTTC.

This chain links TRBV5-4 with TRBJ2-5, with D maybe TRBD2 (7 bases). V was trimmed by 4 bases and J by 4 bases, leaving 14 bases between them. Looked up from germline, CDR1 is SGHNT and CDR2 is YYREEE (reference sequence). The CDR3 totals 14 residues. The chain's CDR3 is CASSPPGGSETQYF. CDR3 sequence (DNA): TGTGCCAGCAGCCCACCGGGGGGCTCAGAGACCCAGTACTTC.

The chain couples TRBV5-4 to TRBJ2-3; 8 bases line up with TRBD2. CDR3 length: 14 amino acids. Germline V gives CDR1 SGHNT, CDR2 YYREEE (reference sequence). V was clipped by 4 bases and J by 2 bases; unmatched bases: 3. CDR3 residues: CASSRGGDTDTQYF. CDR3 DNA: TGTGCCAGCAGCCGGGGGGGGGACACAGATACGCAGTATTTT.